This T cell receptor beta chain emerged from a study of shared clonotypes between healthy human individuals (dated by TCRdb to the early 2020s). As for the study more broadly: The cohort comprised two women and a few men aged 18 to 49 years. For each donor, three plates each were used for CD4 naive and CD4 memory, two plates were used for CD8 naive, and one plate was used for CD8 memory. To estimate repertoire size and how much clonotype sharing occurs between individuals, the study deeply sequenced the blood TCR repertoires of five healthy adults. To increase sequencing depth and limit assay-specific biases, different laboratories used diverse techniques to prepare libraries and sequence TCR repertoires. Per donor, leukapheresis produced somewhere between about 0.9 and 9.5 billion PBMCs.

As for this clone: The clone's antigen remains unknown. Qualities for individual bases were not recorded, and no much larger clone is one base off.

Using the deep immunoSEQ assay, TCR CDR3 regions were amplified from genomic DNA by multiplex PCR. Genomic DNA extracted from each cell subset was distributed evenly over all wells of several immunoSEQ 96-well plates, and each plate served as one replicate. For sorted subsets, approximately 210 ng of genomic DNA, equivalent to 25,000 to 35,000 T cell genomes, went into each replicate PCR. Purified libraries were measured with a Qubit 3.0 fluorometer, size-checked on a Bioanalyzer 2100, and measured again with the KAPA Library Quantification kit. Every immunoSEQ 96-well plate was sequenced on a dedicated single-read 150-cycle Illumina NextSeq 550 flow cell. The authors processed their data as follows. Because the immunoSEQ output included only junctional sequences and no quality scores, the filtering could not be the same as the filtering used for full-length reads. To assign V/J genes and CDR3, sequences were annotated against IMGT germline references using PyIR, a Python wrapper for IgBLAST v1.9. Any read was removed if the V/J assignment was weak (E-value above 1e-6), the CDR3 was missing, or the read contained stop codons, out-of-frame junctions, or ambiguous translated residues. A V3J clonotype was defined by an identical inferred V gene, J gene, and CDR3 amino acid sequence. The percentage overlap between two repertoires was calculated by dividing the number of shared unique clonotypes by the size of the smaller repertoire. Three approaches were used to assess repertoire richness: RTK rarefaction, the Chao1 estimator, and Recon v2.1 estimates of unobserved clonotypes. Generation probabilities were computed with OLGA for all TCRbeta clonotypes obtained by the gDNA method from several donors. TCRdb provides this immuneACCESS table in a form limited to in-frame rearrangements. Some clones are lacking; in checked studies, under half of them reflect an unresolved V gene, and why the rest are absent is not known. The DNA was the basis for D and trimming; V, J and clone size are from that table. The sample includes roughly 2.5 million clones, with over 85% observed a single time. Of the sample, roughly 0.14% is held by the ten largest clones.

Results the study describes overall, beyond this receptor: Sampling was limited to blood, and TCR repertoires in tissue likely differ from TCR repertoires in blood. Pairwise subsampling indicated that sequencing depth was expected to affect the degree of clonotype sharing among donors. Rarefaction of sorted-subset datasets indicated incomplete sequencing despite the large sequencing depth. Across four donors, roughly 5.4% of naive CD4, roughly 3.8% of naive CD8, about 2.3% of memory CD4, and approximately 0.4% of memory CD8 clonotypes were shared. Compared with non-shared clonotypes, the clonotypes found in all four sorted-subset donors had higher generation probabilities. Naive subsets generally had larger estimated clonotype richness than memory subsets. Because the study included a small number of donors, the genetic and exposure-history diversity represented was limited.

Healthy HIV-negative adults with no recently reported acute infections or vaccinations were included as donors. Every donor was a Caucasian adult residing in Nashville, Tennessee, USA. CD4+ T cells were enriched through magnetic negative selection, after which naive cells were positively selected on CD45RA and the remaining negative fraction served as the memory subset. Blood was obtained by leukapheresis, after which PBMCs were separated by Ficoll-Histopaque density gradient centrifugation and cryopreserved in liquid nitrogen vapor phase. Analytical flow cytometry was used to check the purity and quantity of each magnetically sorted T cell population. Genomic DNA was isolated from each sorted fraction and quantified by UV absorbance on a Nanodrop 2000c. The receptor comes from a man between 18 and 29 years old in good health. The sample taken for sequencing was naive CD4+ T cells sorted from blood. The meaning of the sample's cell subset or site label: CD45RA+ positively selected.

Here the CDR3 is given as CASSLAGQGAYEQYF. The sequenced DNA is TGTGCCAGCAGCTTGGCTGGACAGGGGGCCTACGAGCAGTACTTC. The receptor chain draws on TRBV5-4 and TRBJ2-7, and 10 junctional nucleotides match TRBD1. The CDR3 runs 15 amino acids, cysteine and phenylalanine included. Only the CDR3 portion is preserved as DNA: 45 bases, with reading frame beginning at the first base. V is cut back by 0 bases and J by 2 bases, with 2 bases in the junction unmatched. The germline V gene encodes CDR1 SGHNT and CDR2 YYREEE (reference sequence).